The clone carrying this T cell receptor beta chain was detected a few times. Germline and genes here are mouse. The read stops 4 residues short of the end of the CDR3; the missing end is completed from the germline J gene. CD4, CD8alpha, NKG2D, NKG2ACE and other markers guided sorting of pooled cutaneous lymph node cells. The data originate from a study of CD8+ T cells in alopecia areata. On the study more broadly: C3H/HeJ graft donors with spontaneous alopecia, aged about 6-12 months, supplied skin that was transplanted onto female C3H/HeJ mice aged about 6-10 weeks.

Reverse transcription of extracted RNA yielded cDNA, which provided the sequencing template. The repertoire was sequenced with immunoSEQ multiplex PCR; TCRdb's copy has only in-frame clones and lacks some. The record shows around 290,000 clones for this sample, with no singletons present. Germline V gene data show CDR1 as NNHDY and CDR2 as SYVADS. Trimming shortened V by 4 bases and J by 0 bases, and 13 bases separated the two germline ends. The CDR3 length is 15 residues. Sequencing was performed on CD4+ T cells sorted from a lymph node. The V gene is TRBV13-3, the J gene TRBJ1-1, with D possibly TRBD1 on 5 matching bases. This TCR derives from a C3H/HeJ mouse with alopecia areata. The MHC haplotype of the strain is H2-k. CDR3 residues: CASSHPRGANTEVFF. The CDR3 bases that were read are TGTGCCAGCAGTCACCCTCGGGGGGCAAACACA.